Shown below are 27 T cell receptor beta chains from a single sample sequenced in a study of chemoradiotherapy in HPV16-positive cancers. Sequencing was performed with immunoSEQ multiplex PCR; in TCRdb, only in-frame clones are kept and a portion is missing. The sample includes 5,500 to 7,000 clones, roughly nine tenths of them seen just once. The sequenced sample was tumor tissue, obtained from a patient who underwent chemoradiotherapy. These TCRs come from a human donor with HPV-associated anogenital cancer.

The V gene is TRBV7-6, the J gene TRBJ2-7; 11 bases map to TRBD2. Losses at the gene ends were 5 bases for V and 2 bases for J; bases not matched to a gene: 11. In germline, CDR1 is SGHVS, CDR2 FNYEAQ. The CDR3 sequence is 17 residues long. Here the CDR3 reads CASSPRLAGTETYEQYF. The CDR3 nucleotides are TGTGCCAGCAGCCCAAGACTAGCGGGGACGGAAACCTACGAGCAGTACTTC.

This chain uses TRBV2 with TRBJ2-7; 7 bases line up with TRBD1. CDR3 length equals 13 residues. The V segment lost 6 bases and the J segment 5 bases; nucleotides outside the gene matches: 7. The germline CDR1 and CDR2 sequences are SNHLY and FYNNEI. CDR3 in amino acids: CASRMTGSDEQYF. CDR3 coding DNA: TGTGCCAGCAGAATGACAGGGTCGGACGAGCAGTACTTC.

This sequence joins TRBV4-2 and TRBJ2-3; 12 nucleotides align to TRBD2. The length of the CDR3 is 16 residues. CDR1 and CDR2 (germline): LGHNA, YNFKEQ. V shed 1 base, J shed 6 bases, and the junction held 5 bases outside the gene matches. This CDR3 is CASSQVTSGGRDTQYF. DNA of the CDR3: TGTGCCAGCAGCCAAGTAACTAGCGGGGGGAGGGATACGCAGTATTTT.

This clone has only one observation. This rearrangement joins TRBV6-4 to TRBJ1-1; D perhaps matches TRBD1 (5 bases). The CDR3 runs 13 residues. The germline V gene has CDR1 MRHNA and CDR2 SNTAGT. The ends were cut back, 3 bases at V and 5 bases at J, with 10 bases in the middle. For the CDR3, the DNA is TGTGCCAGCAGTGAACAGGTTTGGACTGAAGCTTTCTTT. Its protein product is CASSEQVWTEAFF.

The chain joins TRBV28 to TRBJ1-2, with D hard to call. Germline V lookup: CDR1 MDHEN, CDR2 SYDVKM. V was clipped by 4 bases and J by 8 bases, with 8 bases between them. The CDR3 has 11 residues. CDR3 amino acids: CASSSDGGYTF. As DNA, the CDR3 is TGTGCCAGCAGTTCCGACGGGGGCTACACCTTC.

Worth noting for this clone: Relative to the germline gene, one junction end is altered; a read error may explain this. The V gene is TRBV5-1, the J gene TRBJ2-7, with TRBD1 matching 7 bases. This CDR3 spans 13 amino acids. Germline assignment: CDR1 SGHRS and CDR2 YFSETQ. In DNA form, the CDR3 reads TGCGCCAGCAGCTTGGTCGGGGACAGTGCCCGTGACTTC. It codes for CASSLVGDSARDF.

CDR3 sequence: CASSRDGGAIAPQHF. In nucleotides, the CDR3 is TGTGCCAGCAGTCGCGATGGGGGGGCCATCGCTCCCCAGCATTTT. This rearrangement joins TRBV2 to TRBJ1-5; a possible D gene is TRBD1 (6 bases). The germline CDR1 and CDR2 sequences are SNHLY and FYNNEI. V lost 5 bases and J 10 bases, leaving 21 bases between the germline ends. The CDR3 consists of 15 residues.

This clone was recorded once. This sequence joins TRBV9 and TRBJ2-1; tentative D call: TRBD2 (7 bases). CDR1 SGDLS and CDR2 YYNGEE come from the germline V gene. This CDR3 has 14 amino acids. The V and J ends lost 0 bases and 8 bases respectively, with 12 bases between them. The CDR3 sequence is CASSVAGAGDEQFF. The CDR3 DNA is TGTGCCAGCAGCGTAGCGGGGGCGGGGGATGAGCAGTTCTTC.

The chain uses TRBV28 and TRBJ1-1; TRBD1 matches at 8 bases. Germline V lookup: CDR1 MDHEN, CDR2 SYDVKM. This CDR3 has 13 residues. V was pared by 7 bases and J by 5 bases, with 6 bases of the junction left unmatched. The CDR3 loop is CASTAQGATEAFF. In nucleotides, the CDR3 is TGTGCCAGCACGGCTCAGGGGGCGACTGAAGCTTTCTTT. The whole variable domain, filled in from reference TRBV28 and TRBJ1-1, reads DVKVTQSSRYLVKRTGEKVFLECVQDMDHENMFWYRQDPGLGLRLIYFSYDVKMKEKGDIPEGYSVSREKKERFSLILESASTNQTSMYLCASTAQGATEAFFGQGTRLTVV.

The chain has TRBV5-1 and TRBJ2-7, with 14 bases matching TRBD2. With 1 base clipped from V and 3 bases from J, the junction kept 6 bases outside the gene matches. CDR3 length: 17 amino acids. Germline values: CDR1 SGHRS, CDR2 YFSETQ. CDR3 coding DNA: TGCGCCAGCAGCTTGTCGACTAGCGGGAGGGGGTACTACGAGCAGTACTTC. It is translated as CASSLSTSGRGYYEQYF. Based on the CDR3 plus reference TRBV5-1 and TRBJ2-7, the full variable domain is KAGVTQTPRYLIKTRGQQVTLSCSPISGHRSVSWYQQTPGQGLQFLFEYFSETQRNKGNFPGRFSGRQFSNSRSEMNVSTLELGDSALYLCASSLSTSGRGYYEQYFGPGTRLTVT.

This chain connects TRBV5-1 to TRBJ2-1, with D perhaps matching TRBD2 (7 bases). The germline gives CDR1 SGHRS, CDR2 YFSETQ. V was clipped by 7 bases and J by 0 bases, with 11 bases between them. This CDR3 has 14 amino acids. The CDR3 region is CASWEGGSYNEQFF. CDR3 nucleotide sequence: TGCGCCAGCTGGGAGGGGGGCTCCTACAATGAGCAGTTCTTC.

The chain joins TRBV6-4 to TRBJ2-2; TRBD1 matches at 8 bases. The V segment lost 3 bases and the J segment 3 bases; nucleotides outside the gene matches: 3. Germline values: CDR1 MRHNA, CDR2 SNTAGT. CDR3 size: 15 residues. CDR3 coding DNA: TGTGCCAGCAGTGAGGCAGGGGGCTACACCGGGGAGCTGTTTTTT. Translating it yields CASSEAGGYTGELFF.

The V and J genes are TRBV28 and TRBJ1-2, with TRBD1 identical over 8 bases. The CDR3 sequence is 14 residues long. V dropped 5 bases and J dropped 5; count of bases not matched to a gene: 7. The germline CDR1 and CDR2 sequences are MDHEN and SYDVKM. CDR3 protein: CASSRQGSDYGYTF. In DNA form, the CDR3 reads TGTGCCAGCAGTAGACAGGGGTCGGATTATGGCTACACCTTC.

This CDR3 is CASSVGGRRAGELFF. CDR3 sequence (DNA): TGTGCCAGCAGCGTAGGAGGGAGGAGGGCCGGGGAGCTGTTTTTT. This chain joins TRBV9 and TRBJ2-2; a possible D gene is TRBD2 (6 bases). The CDR3 consists of 15 residues. Germline lookup yields CDR1 SGDLS and CDR2 YYNGEE. The V end lost 0 bases, the J end lost 6 bases, and 12 bases lay between the germline ends.

Turning to this clone: This sample includes further DNA sequences coding for the same CDR3. The chain employs TRBV18 and TRBJ2-7; TRBD1 aligns across 8 bases. The CDR3 loop spans 13 amino acids. CDR1 and CDR2 (germline): KGHSH, LQKENI. V trimming: 6 bases; J trimming: 6 bases; junction bases outside the gene matches: 7. The CDR3 bases are TGTGCCAGCTCTCCCGGACAGGGCCCCGAGCAGTACTTC. Translation gives CASSPGQGPEQYF.

This clone was observed a few times. V gene TRBV6-1 combines with J gene TRBJ1-1, with D unclear. CDR1 MNHNS and CDR2 SASEGT come from the germline V gene. This CDR3 has 13 residues. Trimming cost V 2 bases and J 4 bases, with 8 bases left between them. CDR3 coding DNA: TGTGCCAGCAGTGAATGGGGAGGCACTGAAGCTTTCTTT. Protein sequence: CASSEWGGTEAFF.

The V gene is TRBV25-1, the J gene TRBJ2-7; 10 bases are shared with TRBD1. V lost 7 bases to trimming and J lost 5 bases; unmatched junction nucleotides: 17. Germline V lookup: CDR1 MGHDK, CDR2 SYGVNS. The CDR3 has 17 amino acids. The CDR3 DNA follows: TGTGCCAGCACTGCCATCGCCGGGACAGGGGCTCTGGACGAGCAGTACTTC. It specifies CASTAIAGTGALDEQYF.

The V and J genes are TRBV7-2 and TRBJ2-1; D is uncertain. The V end lost 1 base, the J end lost 2 bases, and 12 bases lay between the germline ends. The CDR3 sequence is 16 residues long. Germline V gene data show CDR1 as SGHTA and CDR2 as FQGNSA. In DNA form, the CDR3 reads TGTGCCAGCAGCTTAGAAGTGACGACTGCCTACAATGAGCAGTTCTTC. Translating it yields CASSLEVTTAYNEQFF.

The rearrangement links TRBV11-2 to TRBJ2-7, with D possibly being TRBD2 (6 bases). The V gene's germline CDR1 is SGHAT and CDR2 FQNNGV. The CDR3 runs to 12 residues. V lost 8 bases and J 3 bases, leaving 11 bases between the germline ends. CDR3 loop: CASGGSGYEQYF. The CDR3 nucleotides are TGTGCCAGCGGGGGGAGCGGCTACGAGCAGTACTTC.

The chain links TRBV28 to TRBJ2-7; 7 nucleotides agree with TRBD2. This CDR3 has 14 residues. Per germline, CDR1 MDHEN and CDR2 SYDVKM. V lost 6 bases, J lost 2 bases, and 7 bases stayed unmatched. In DNA form, the CDR3 reads TGTGCCAGCAGAGGGCGGGAGATAGCCTACGAGCAGTACTTC. Its protein product is CASRGREIAYEQYF. The complete variable domain, with remaining parts taken from reference TRBV28 and TRBJ2-7, reads DVKVTQSSRYLVKRTGEKVFLECVQDMDHENMFWYRQDPGLGLRLIYFSYDVKMKEKGDIPEGYSVSREKKERFSLILESASTNQTSMYLCASRGREIAYEQYFGPGTRLTVT.

The chain is built from TRBV29-1 and TRBJ1-1; 8 bases fit TRBD1. Germline V gene lookup returns CDR1 SQVTM and CDR2 ANQGSEA. Trimming removed 4 bases from V and 11 bases from J; junction bases left unmatched: 12. The CDR3 loop spans 13 amino acids. This CDR3 is CSVVGLTGVEAFF. CDR3 sequence (DNA): TGCAGCGTTGTGGGGCTGACAGGGGTAGAGGCTTTCTTT.

V and J are TRBV6-6 and TRBJ1-5; D unresolved. CDR1 MNHNY and CDR2 SVGAGI come from the germline V gene (reference sequence). V lost 5 bases and J 1 base, leaving 12 bases between the germline ends. This CDR3 has 15 residues. This CDR3 is CASSPRTGSNQPQHF. Written as DNA, the CDR3 is TGTGCCAGCAGTCCCCGGACTGGAAGCAATCAGCCCCAGCATTTT.

The rearrangement links TRBV14 to TRBJ2-7; the match to TRBD1 covers 7 bases. Germline V gene sequence: CDR1 SGHDN, CDR2 FVKESK. The CDR3 is 13 amino acids. Trimming removed 1 base from V and 6 bases from J; junction bases left unmatched: 3. In DNA form, the CDR3 reads TGTGCCAGCAGCCAAGGAGGGGGCACCGAGCAGTACTTC. Its translation: CASSQGGGTEQYF.

V usage is TRBV25-1 and J usage is TRBJ1-2; 7 bases align to TRBD1. This CDR3 is built from 16 residues. J lost 4 bases, V lost 6 bases, and 14 bases had no gene match. CDR1 MGHDK and CDR2 SYGVNS come from the germline V gene. The DNA for the CDR3 is TGTGCCAGCAGATCCGCGACAGGGCCAAGAACCTATGGCTACACCTTC. This gives the protein CASRSATGPRTYGYTF.

J is TRBJ2-5 and V is TRBV6-1; D uncertain. V was cut by 2 bases and J by 4 bases, with 14 bases left in between. The V gene's germline CDR1 is MNHNS and CDR2 SASEGT. The CDR3 is 15 amino acids. CDR3 amino acids: CASSERAQWGETQYF. The CDR3 bases are TGTGCCAGCAGTGAAAGGGCTCAGTGGGGAGAGACCCAGTACTTC.

This chain joins TRBV5-4 and TRBJ2-6; D unclear. In germline, CDR1 is SGHNT, CDR2 YYREEE (reference sequence). Trimming took 2 bases from V and 2 from J, leaving 8 bases between them. This CDR3 comprises 15 residues. The CDR3 protein is CASSLERAGANVLTF. For the CDR3, the DNA is TGTGCCAGCAGCTTAGAGCGTGCTGGGGCCAACGTCCTGACTTTC.

The chain is built from TRBV29-1 and TRBJ2-7; D is ambiguous. Germline CDR1 SQVTM, CDR2 ANQGSEA. The CDR3 contains 12 residues. V lost 1 base and J 5 bases, leaving 9 bases between the germline ends. CDR3 amino acids: CSVEGLSDEQYF. As DNA, the CDR3 is TGCAGCGTTGAAGGCCTATCCGACGAGCAGTACTTC.